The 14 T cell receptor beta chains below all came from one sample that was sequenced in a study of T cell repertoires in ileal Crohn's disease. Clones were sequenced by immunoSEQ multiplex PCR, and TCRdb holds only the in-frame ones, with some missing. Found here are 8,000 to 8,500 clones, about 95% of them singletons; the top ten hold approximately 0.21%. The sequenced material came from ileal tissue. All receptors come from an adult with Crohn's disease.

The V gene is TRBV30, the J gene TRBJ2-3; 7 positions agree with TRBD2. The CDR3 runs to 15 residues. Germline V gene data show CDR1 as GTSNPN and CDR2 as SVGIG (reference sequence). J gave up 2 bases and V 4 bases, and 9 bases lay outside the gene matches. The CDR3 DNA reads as TGTGCCTGGACTCTGGGAGGGATTGACACAGATACGCAGTATTTT. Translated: CAWTLGGIDTDTQYF. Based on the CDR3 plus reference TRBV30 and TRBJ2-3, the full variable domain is SQTIHQWPATLVQPVGSPLSLECTVEGTSNPNLYWYRQAAGRGLQLLFYSVGIGQISSEVPQNLSASRPQDRQFILSSKKLLLSDSGFYLCAWTLGGIDTDTQYFGPGTRLTVL.

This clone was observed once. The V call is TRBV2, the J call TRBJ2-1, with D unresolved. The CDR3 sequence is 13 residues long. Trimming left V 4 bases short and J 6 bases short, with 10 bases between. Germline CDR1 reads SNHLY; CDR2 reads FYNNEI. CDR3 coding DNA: TGTGCCAGCAGTGTCCTTCATAGCAATGAGCAGTTCTTC. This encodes CASSVLHSNEQFF.

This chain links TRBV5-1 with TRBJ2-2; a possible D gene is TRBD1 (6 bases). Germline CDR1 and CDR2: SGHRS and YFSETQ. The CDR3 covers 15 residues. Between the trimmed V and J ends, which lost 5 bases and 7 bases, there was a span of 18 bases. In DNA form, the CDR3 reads TGCGCCAGCAGATCTAACAGGGACGAAGGCGGGGAGCTGTTTTTT. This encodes CASRSNRDEGGELFF.

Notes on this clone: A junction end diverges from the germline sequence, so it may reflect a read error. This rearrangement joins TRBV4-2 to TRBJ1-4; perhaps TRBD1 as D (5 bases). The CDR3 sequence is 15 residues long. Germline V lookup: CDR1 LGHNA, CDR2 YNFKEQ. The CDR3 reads CASSQAGGANEKLFF. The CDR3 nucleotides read TGTGCCAGCAGCCAAGCGGGAGGGGCTAACGAAAAACTGTTTTTT.

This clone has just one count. CDR3 protein: CASSIRLAGGPDTQYF. DNA of the CDR3: TGTGCCAGCAGCATACGACTGGCGGGGGGGCCAGATACGCAGTATTTT. The chain uses TRBV13 and TRBJ2-3, with TRBD2 identical over 9 bases. The trim removed 5 bases at V and 4 bases at J, leaving 10 bases unmatched. The CDR3 covers 16 residues. Per germline, CDR1 PRHDT and CDR2 FYEKMQ (reference sequence). The full variable domain, completed using reference TRBV13 and TRBJ2-3, is AAGVIQSPRHLIKEKRETATLKCYPIPRHDTVYWYQQGPGQDPQFLISFYEKMQSDKGSIPDRFSAQQFSDYHSELNMSSLELGDSALYFCASSIRLAGGPDTQYFGPGTRLTVL.

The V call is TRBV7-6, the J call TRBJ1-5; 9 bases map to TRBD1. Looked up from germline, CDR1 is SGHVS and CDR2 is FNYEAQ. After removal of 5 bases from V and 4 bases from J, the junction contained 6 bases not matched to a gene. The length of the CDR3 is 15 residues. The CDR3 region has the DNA TGTGCCAGCAGCCCCGACAGGGGGATGAATCAGCCCCAGCATTTT. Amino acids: CASSPDRGMNQPQHF.

CDR3 bases: TGTGCCAGCAGCCTCGTAGCGGGGACATCCTACAATGAGCAGTTCTTC. Translation: CASSLVAGTSYNEQFF. The chain uses TRBV4-2 and TRBJ2-1, with 8 nucleotides matching TRBD2. This CDR3 contains 16 residues. Germline V CDR1 and CDR2: LGHNA, YNFKEQ. V trimming: 4 bases; J trimming: 1 base; junction bases outside the gene matches: 6.

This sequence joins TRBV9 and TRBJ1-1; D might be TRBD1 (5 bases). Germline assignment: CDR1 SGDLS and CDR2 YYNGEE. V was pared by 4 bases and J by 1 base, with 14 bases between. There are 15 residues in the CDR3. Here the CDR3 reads CASSSYQGGNTEAFF. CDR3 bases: TGTGCCAGCAGCTCATATCAGGGTGGGAACACTGAAGCTTTCTTT.

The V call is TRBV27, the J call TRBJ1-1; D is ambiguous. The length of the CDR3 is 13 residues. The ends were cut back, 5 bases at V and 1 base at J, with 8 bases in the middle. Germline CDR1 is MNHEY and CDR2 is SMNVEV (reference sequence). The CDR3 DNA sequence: TGTGCCAGCAGTCGCGCCGGGAACACTGAAGCTTTCTTT. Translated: CASSRAGNTEAFF.

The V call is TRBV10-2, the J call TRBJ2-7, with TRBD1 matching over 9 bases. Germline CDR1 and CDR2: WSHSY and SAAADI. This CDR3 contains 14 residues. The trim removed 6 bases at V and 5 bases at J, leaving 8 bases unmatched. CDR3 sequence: CASRAGTGSDEQYV. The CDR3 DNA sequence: TGCGCCAGCAGAGCCGGGACAGGGAGCGACGAGCAGTACGTC.

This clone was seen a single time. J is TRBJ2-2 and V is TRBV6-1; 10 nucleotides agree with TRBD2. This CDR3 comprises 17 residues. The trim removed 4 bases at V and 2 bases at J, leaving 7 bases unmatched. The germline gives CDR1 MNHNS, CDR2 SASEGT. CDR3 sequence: CASSGASGGVNTGELFF. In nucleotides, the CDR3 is TGTGCCAGCAGTGGGGCTAGCGGGGGAGTTAACACCGGGGAGCTGTTTTTT.

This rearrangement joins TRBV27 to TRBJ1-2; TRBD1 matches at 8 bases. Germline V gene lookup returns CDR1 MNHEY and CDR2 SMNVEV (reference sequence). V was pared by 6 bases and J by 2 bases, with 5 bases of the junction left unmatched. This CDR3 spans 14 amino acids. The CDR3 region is CASSRQGPNYGYTF. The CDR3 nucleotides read TGTGCCAGCAGCCGACAGGGGCCGAACTATGGCTACACCTTC.

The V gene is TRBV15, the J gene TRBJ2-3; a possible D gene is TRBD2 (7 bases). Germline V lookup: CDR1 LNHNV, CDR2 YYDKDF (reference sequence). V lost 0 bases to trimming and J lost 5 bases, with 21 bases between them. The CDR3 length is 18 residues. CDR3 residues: CATSREGATGGTRDTQYF. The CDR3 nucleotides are TGTGCCACCAGCAGAGAGGGGGCAACGGGGGGAACGAGAGATACGCAGTATTTT.

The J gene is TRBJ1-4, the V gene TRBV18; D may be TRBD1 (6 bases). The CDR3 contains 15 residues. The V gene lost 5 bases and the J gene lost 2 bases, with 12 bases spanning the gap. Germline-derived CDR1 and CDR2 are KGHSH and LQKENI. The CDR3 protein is CASSAGDRTNEKLFF. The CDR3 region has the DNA TGTGCCAGCTCAGCCGGAGACAGGACTAATGAAAAACTGTTTTTT. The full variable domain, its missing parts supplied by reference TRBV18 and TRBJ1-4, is NAGVMQNPRHLVRRRGQEARLRCSPMKGHSHVYWYRQLPEEGLKFMVYLQKENIIDESGMPKERFSAEFPKEGPSILRIQQVVRGDSAAYFCASSAGDRTNEKLFFGSGTQLSVL.